This T cell receptor (beta chain) was found in a study of blood T cell repertoires in COVID-19. Study-wide background: T cells, B-cell-depleted T cells, or PBMCs provided the cDNA or gDNA that served as material.

The authors' processing: Reference gene primers were amplified, and this amplification served to estimate nucleated cell counts. TCRdb's table, derived via immunoSEQ multiplex PCR, lists solely in-frame clones and lacks some. V and J calls and clone size are those listed in that table; D and trimming were worked out from the DNA. The data show about 240,000 clones, roughly 86% seen once. The CDR3 is made up of 14 amino acids. The V end was cut by 7 bases, the J end by 2 bases, with 14 bases between. The V gene's germline CDR1 is MNHEY and CDR2 SMNVEV (reference sequence). This clonotype originated in a man aged 80 or over with acute or convalescent COVID-19. Source material: peripheral blood. This sequence joins TRBV27 and TRBJ1-1; D gene unclear. The DNA of the CDR3 is TGTGCCAGCATCGAGCCGTCTCACAACACTGAAGCTTTCTTT. This translates into CASIEPSHNTEAFF.